Sequencing of this TCR beta chain was carried out in a study of regulatory T cells in long-lasting Graves disease. General study findings and limits: TCR diversity was lower in persistent Graves' patients than in newly diagnosed ones. Patients with persistent disease showed a bias toward TRBV28, TRBJ1-2 and TRBJ2-5.

Arm-PCR of CDR3 regions with iRepertoire HTBI primers generated TCR beta libraries. TCRdb reanalysed the multiplex PCR reads using MiXCR and keeps one entry per CDR3 protein. The sample yields 350,000 to 550,000 distinct CDR3 sequences, approximately 15% seen once. V lost 5 bases, J lost 4 bases, and 10 bases stayed unmatched. This CDR3 region has 14 residues. CDR1 is DFQATT and CDR2 is SNEGSKA in the germline V gene (reference sequence). As regards this clonotype: What it binds is not known.

The time point here: newly diagnosed GD, antithyroid drugs for less than 3 months. RNA isolated from PBMCs was used to make the TCR library. The sample also formed part of further work on T cells in Graves' hyperthyroidism and ophthalmopathy.

The chain uses TRBV20-1 and TRBJ1-1, with TRBD1 matching over 7 bases. Sequencing was performed on peripheral blood mononuclear cells (PBMCs), taken at new diagnosis, from a patient treated with antithyroid drugs. The sequence derives from a woman aged 30 to 39 with Graves disease. DNA of the CDR3: TGCAGTGCTCCTGCCGGGACAGCGAGCACTGAAGCTTTCTTT. Protein sequence: CSAPAGTASTEAFF.